This entry features one TCR beta chain sequence. Its antigen is undetermined. The CDR3 end shows no conserved phenylalanine or tryptophan, and so a read error is likely. The DNA is left out, because the CDR3 cannot be placed on it with certainty; the CDR3 is given as TCRdb lists it. Molecular barcoding with unique molecular identifiers was used for the TCRbeta library. One entry per CDR3 protein results from TCRdb running MiXCR on the PCR reads. The sample yields about a million distinct CDR3 sequences, about 29% seen once. This sample was included in a study of T-cell reconstitution after alpha-beta-depleted transplantation in children. Study-wide results and caveats: Several hundred expanded graft clones reportedly gave rise to the alpha-beta T cells present about two months after transplant. T-cell numbers and diversity one year post-transplant derived largely from freshly generated T cells.

Germline lookup yields CDR1 SGHVS and CDR2 FQNEAQ. With termini counted, the CDR3 has 11 amino acids. The rearrangement joins TRBV7-8 to TRBJ2-5; TRBD1 is the table's D call, not checked against the DNA. The source is a boy under three years old who had a stem cell transplant for SCID, so the T cells may come from the graft donor. Specimen: PBMCs, mostly from graft donor cells, collected 360 days after TCRalphabeta/CD19-depleted stem cell transplant. CDR3: CASSLRSGRIL.